The 9 T cell receptor beta chains given below trace back to one sample, sequenced in a study of the immune and genomic landscape of osteosarcoma. Method: immunoSEQ multiplex PCR; TCRdb's copy keeps in-frame clones and lacks some. The repertoire holds roughly 2,800 clones, with around 80% as singletons. What was sequenced was metastatic tumor tissue from the lung. These receptors were taken from a woman under 30 with osteosarcoma.

V and J are TRBV5-1 and TRBJ2-3; TRBD2 matches at 10 bases. This CDR3 has 17 residues. Germline-derived CDR1 and CDR2 are SGHRS and YFSETQ. With 3 bases clipped from V and 1 base from J, the junction kept 8 bases outside the gene matches. CDR3 coding DNA: TGCGCCAGCAGCTGGGGCTCTAGCGGGGGAGGCACAGATACGCAGTATTTT. It specifies CASSWGSSGGGTDTQYF.

J is TRBJ2-7 and V is TRBV6-6; D may be TRBD1 (5 bases). V was cut by 8 bases and J by 3 bases, with 14 bases left in between. This CDR3 is 13 amino acids long. The germline V gene has CDR1 MNHNY and CDR2 SVGAGI (reference sequence). The CDR3 coding sequence is TGTGCCAGCCGAAAAGAGGACATCTACGAGCAGTACGTC. This encodes CASRKEDIYEQYV.

This clone was counted once. The genes are TRBV6-1 and TRBJ1-1; D gene unclear. Trimming took 4 bases from V and 7 from J, leaving 13 bases between them. Germline loops: CDR1 MNHNS, CDR2 SASEGT. There are 13 residues in the CDR3. CDR3 in DNA: TGTGCCAGCAGTGCGCGCATGGAGGGTGAAGCTTTCTTT. It yields the protein CASSARMEGEAFF.

This chain joins TRBV7-2 and TRBJ2-5; D not resolved. Germline V gene data show CDR1 as SGHTA and CDR2 as FQGNSA. Trimming pared 1 base from V and 2 bases from J, leaving 14 bases between. This CDR3 is 16 amino acids long. DNA for the CDR3: TGTGCCAGCAGCTTAGAGTCTTGGGGAAGGCAAGAGACCCAGTACTTC. This codes for CASSLESWGRQETQYF.

This chain uses TRBV15 with TRBJ1-1; 7 nucleotides line up with TRBD1. CDR1 and CDR2 (germline): LNHNV, YYDKDF (reference sequence). Losses at the gene ends were 3 bases for V and 1 base for J; bases not matched to a gene: 5. The CDR3 has 15 amino acids. This CDR3 is CATSSRQGGNTEAFF. Here the CDR3 DNA reads TGTGCCACCAGCAGCCGACAGGGTGGGAACACTGAAGCTTTCTTT.

The rearrangement uses TRBV5-1 and TRBJ2-7; D is unclear. The CDR3 sequence is 15 residues long. Germline values: CDR1 SGHRS, CDR2 YFSETQ. V lost 4 bases and J lost 4, with 18 bases in between. For the CDR3, the DNA is TGCGCCAGCAGCCTGGACGGAAGAGCCCGTTACGAGCAGTACTTC. It translates to CASSLDGRARYEQYF.

The rearrangement joins TRBV2 to TRBJ1-6; 11 bases align to TRBD1. Germline V CDR1 and CDR2: SNHLY, FYNNEI. V was clipped by 8 bases and J by 10 bases; unmatched bases: 7. The CDR3 totals 14 residues. The CDR3, as DNA: TGTGCCAGCGCAAGGGACAGGGGGAGGTCACCCCTCCACTTT. Translated: CASARDRGRSPLHF.

The chain uses TRBV5-4 and TRBJ1-6; D possibly corresponds to TRBD1 (5 bases). V was trimmed by 3 bases and J by 9 bases, leaving 22 bases between them. CDR3 length: 17 amino acids. Germline-derived CDR1 and CDR2 are SGHNT and YYREEE (reference sequence). CDR3 sequence (DNA): TGTGCCAGCAGCTCCGCCCTGACCCCAGGGTCCGTTTCACCCCTCCACTTT. Translated, it gives CASSSALTPGSVSPLHF.

The CDR3 region is CAWIPGRKNTEAFF. Here the CDR3 DNA reads TGTGCCTGGATCCCGGGACGGAAGAACACTGAAGCTTTCTTT. The V gene is TRBV30, the J gene TRBJ1-1, with TRBD1 as a possible D gene (5 bases). Trimming left V 4 bases short and J 1 base short, with 13 bases between. The CDR3 runs 14 residues. CDR1 and CDR2 from the germline V gene are GTSNPN and SVGIG (reference sequence).